This paragraph reports one T cell receptor beta chain. The CDR3 totals 17 residues. The germline CDR1 and CDR2 sequences are SNHLY and FYNNEI. J was trimmed by 2 bases and V by 3 bases; bases with no gene match: 10. These data belong to a study of blood T cell repertoires in COVID-19. About the research overall: Donors in the United States, Italy and Spain gave samples during acute or convalescent COVID-19.

Per the authors' pipeline: It was from reference gene primer amplification that nucleated cell counts were estimated. Method: immunoSEQ multiplex PCR; TCRdb's copy keeps in-frame clones and lacks some. The V and J calls and the clone size are those of that table, but D and trimming were determined from the DNA. The table includes 50,000 or so clones, 80% to 90% detected once. The specimen was peripheral blood. The chain uses TRBV2 and TRBJ2-5, with 9 positions matching TRBD1. This clonotype originated in a human donor in a cohort sampled during active COVID-19. This CDR3 is CASSDPAPGTGQETQYF. In DNA, the CDR3 is TGTGCCAGCAGTGACCCTGCTCCCGGGACAGGGCAAGAGACCCAGTACTTC. Full variable domain (outside the CDR3, taken from reference TRBV2 and TRBJ2-5): EPEVTQTPSHQVTQMGQEVILRCVPISNHLYFYWYRQILGQKVEFLVSFYNNEISEKSEIFDDQFSVERPDGSNFTLKIRSTKLEDSAMYFCASSDPAPGTGQETQYFGPGTRLLVL.